Listed below are T cell receptor beta chains from one sample, sequenced in a study of technical replicates of blood from a handful of donors. This table comes from immunoSEQ multiplex PCR, and its TCRdb copy is limited to in-frame clones, with some not included. The table lists some 80,000 clones, around 96% of them singletons. The sequencing sample was made of T cells isolated from PBMCs. The origin of the receptors is a human donor in good health. The conserved cysteine and the conserved F or W are not part of the CDR3 here.

J gene | V gene | CDR3 length | CDR3 protein
TRBJ2-7 | TRBV7-6 | 12 | ASSLVLAGYEQY
TRBJ2-2 | TRBV7-3 | 15 | ASSAHDTRANTGELF
TRBJ2-3 | TRBV7-6 | 12 | ASSLGLRGTPQY
TRBJ1-2 | TRBV29-1 | 7 | SALEGYT
TRBJ2-3 | TRBV30 | 13 | AWSEGTSGSNTQY
TRBJ2-1 | TRBV27 | 14 | ASSLLAGSPVNEQF
TRBJ2-5 | TRBV18 | 11 | ASSNRLQETQY
TRBJ2-3 | TRBV2 | 17 | ASSEARTSGRSVTDTQY
TRBJ2-1 | TRBV29-1 | 10 | SVRAGSNEQF
TRBJ2-2 | TRBV7-9 | 12 | ASSSSVNTGELF
TRBJ2-1 | TRBV18 | 10 | ASSPLSNEQF
TRBJ1-2 | TRBV27 | 9 | ASSTGMSYT
TRBJ1-1 | TRBV5-1 | 12 | ASSLSGRDTEAF
TRBJ2-3 | TRBV27 | 12 | ASSFRRYGDTQY
TRBJ2-1 | TRBV6-5 | 12 | ASSSGTDYNEQF
TRBJ2-7 | TRBV9 | 15 | ASSVVEGQGLMGEQY
TRBJ1-5 | TRBV7-6 | 14 | ASSLWTGPSNQPQH
TRBJ1-2 | TRBV6-6 | 10 | ASTSSGTTYT
TRBJ2-7 | TRBV21-1 | 11 | ASSSGTGYEQY
TRBJ2-3 | TRBV12-5 | 16 | ASGNGTGGAPITDTQY
TRBJ2-7 | TRBV5-4 | 12 | ASSLGQLPYEQY
TRBJ2-2 | TRBV11-1 | 12 | ASSLGRNIGELF
TRBJ2-2 | TRBV28 | 13 | ASTQAAMNTGELF
TRBJ2-2 | TRBV7-2 | 12 | ASSLEDYTGELF
TRBJ2-7 | TRBV6-1 | 12 | ASSSSQGSYEQY
TRBJ1-1 | TRBV14 | 10 | ASSQGGVLAF
TRBJ2-7 | TRBV10-3 | 15 | AISELGTSGRVYEQY
TRBJ2-5 | TRBV2 | 13 | ASSEALLDVETQY
TRBJ1-1 | TRBV14 | 11 | ASSLSGNTEAF
TRBJ2-7 | TRBV29-1 | 11 | SVEGSPRGEQY
TRBJ1-1 | TRBV9 | 13 | ASSTEDSPYTEAF
TRBJ2-3 | TRBV11-3 | 13 | ASSLGESGRDTQY
TRBJ1-3 | TRBV30 | 13 | AWTLGQSSGNTIY
TRBJ1-5 | TRBV6-5 | 12 | ASSRQGRPQPQH
TRBJ2-1 | TRBV30 | 9 | AWSGYNEQF
TRBJ1-4 | TRBV4-1 | 13 | ASSQGQATNEKLF
TRBJ2-1 | TRBV7-3 | 12 | ASSSHLGGDEQF
TRBJ2-7 | TRBV29-1 | 12 | SVRSGGVLYEQY
TRBJ1-1 | TRBV5-6 | 12 | ASSLGYDNTEAF
TRBJ2-1 | TRBV29-1 | 11 | SVEGGNINEQF
TRBJ2-7 | TRBV15 | 11 | ATSEGARNEQY
TRBJ2-7 | TRBV6-5 | 11 | ASSGTGGSEQY
TRBJ1-1 | TRBV19 | 14 | ASSPPTGYMNTEAF
TRBJ1-1 | TRBV29-1 | 10 | SVGQDNTEAF
TRBJ2-3 | TRBV7-3 | 14 | ASSSYTASGRDTQY
TRBJ2-5 | TRBV2 | 13 | ASSAYQGGRETQY
TRBJ2-7 | TRBV30 | 10 | AYLAGSYEQY